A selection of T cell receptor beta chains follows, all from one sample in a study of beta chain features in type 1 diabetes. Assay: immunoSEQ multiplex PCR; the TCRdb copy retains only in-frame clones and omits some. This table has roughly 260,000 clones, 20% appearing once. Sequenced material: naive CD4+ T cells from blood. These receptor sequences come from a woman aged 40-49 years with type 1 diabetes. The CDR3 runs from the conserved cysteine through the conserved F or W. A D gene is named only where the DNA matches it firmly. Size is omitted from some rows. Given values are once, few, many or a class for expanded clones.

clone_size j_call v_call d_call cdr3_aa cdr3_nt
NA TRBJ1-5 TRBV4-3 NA CASRVQYSNQPQHF TGCGCCAGCAGGGTTCAGTATAGCAATCAGCCCCAGCATTTT
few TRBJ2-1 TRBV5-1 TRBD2 CASSLELAGGGEQFF TGCGCCAGCAGCTTAGAGCTAGCGGGAGGCGGTGAGCAGTTCTTC
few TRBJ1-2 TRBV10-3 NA CAIKETGNYGYTF TGTGCCATCAAGGAAACCGGGAACTATGGCTACACCTTC
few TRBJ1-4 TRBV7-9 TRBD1 CASSPGQGLEKLFF TGTGCCAGCAGCCCGGGACAGGGTCTTGAAAAACTGTTTTTT
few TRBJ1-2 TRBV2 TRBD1 CASSDGTGGNYGYTF TGTGCCAGCAGTGACGGGACAGGGGGTAACTATGGCTACACCTTC
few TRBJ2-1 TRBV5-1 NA CASSLGNSYNEQFF TGCGCCAGCAGCTTGGGAAACTCTTACAATGAGCAGTTCTTC
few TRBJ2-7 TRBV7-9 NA CASSSGGGSSYEQYF TGTGCCAGCAGCTCCGGCGGAGGCTCCAGCTACGAGCAGTACTTC
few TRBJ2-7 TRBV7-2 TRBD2 CASSLAVAGPYEQYF TGTGCCAGCAGCTTAGCGGTAGCGGGGCCCTACGAGCAGTACTTC
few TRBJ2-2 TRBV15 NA CATSNPTGGNTGELFF TGTGCCACCAGCAACCCGACCGGGGGGAACACCGGGGAGCTGTTTTTT
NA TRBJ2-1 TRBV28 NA CASSFIVNNEQFF TGTGCCAGCAGTTTTATCGTAAACAATGAGCAGTTCTTC
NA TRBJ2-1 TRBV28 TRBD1 CASRTDSQGAYNEQFF TGTGCCAGCAGAACGGACAGCCAGGGGGCCTACAATGAGCAGTTCTTC
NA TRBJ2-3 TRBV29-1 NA CSVEGAQVRTDTQYF TGCAGCGTTGAAGGGGCTCAGGTCCGCACAGATACGCAGTATTTT
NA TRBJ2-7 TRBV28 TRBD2 CASSRLAYAYEQYF TGTGCCAGCAGCCGACTAGCGTATGCCTACGAGCAGTACTTC
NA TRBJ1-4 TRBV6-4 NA CASSRQANEKLFF TGTGCCAGCAGCAGGCAGGCTAATGAAAAACTGTTTTTT
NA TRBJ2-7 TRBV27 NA CASSSQGKLEQYF TGTGCCAGCAGTTCGCAGGGTAAATTAGAGCAGTACTTC
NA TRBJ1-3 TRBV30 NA CAWSADSSGNTIYF TGTGCCTGGAGTGCGGACTCCTCTGGAAACACCATATATTTT
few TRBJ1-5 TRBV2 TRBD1 CASSGQGLNQPQHF TGTGCCAGCAGCGGACAGGGGCTCAATCAGCCCCAGCATTTT
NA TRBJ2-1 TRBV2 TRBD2 CASSLREGQFF TGTGCCAGCAGTTTACGGGAGGGGCAGTTCTTC
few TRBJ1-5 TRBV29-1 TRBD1 CSVAAGTGEVVPQHF TGCAGCGTTGCCGCCGGGACAGGGGAGGTAGTGCCCCAGCATTTT
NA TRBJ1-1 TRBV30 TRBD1 CAWSGQGADAFF TGTGCCTGGAGTGGACAGGGAGCGGACGCTTTCTTT